The rows below give T cell receptor beta chains drawn from one sample of a study of early T cells in non-severe SARS-CoV-2 infection. MiXCR, applied by TCRdb to the 5' RACE reads, yields one record per CDR3 protein. The table shows 35,000 to 50,000 distinct CDR3 sequences, with around 6.9% occurring only once. Sequenced material: whole blood. The source is an adult who was a healthcare worker with PCR-confirmed SARS-CoV-2 infection or an uninfected control (not recorded which). Both conserved end residues are part of each CDR3. D genes are given only for firm matches. Rows may omit the clone size; those that give it use once, few, many or a size class.

clone size,V gene,D gene,J gene,CDR3 DNA,CDR3 protein
many,TRBV20-1,-,TRBJ2-3,TGCAGTGCGGACCGTCGCGCAACTAGCACAGATACGCAGTATTTT,CSADRRATSTDTQYF
few,TRBV5-1,TRBD1,TRBJ2-7,TGCGCCAGCAGCCTCCGGACAGGGCGGTACGAGCAGTACTTC,CASSLRTGRYEQYF
many,TRBV4-2,-,TRBJ1-2,TGTGCCAGCAGCCGCACGGAGGCTCATGACTATGGCTACACCTTC,CASSRTEAHDYGYTF
large,TRBV6-5,TRBD1,TRBJ1-1,TGTGCCAGCAGTGAACAGGGGCTAGAAGCTTTCTTT,CASSEQGLEAFF
few,TRBV5-1,-,TRBJ2-7,TGCGCCAGCAGCAGAGGATCACCCTACGAGCAGTACTTC,CASSRGSPYEQYF
many,TRBV24-1,-,TRBJ1-5,TGTGCCACCAGTGAAGGGCCAGGGAATCAGCCCCAGCATTTT,CATSEGPGNQPQHF
many,TRBV2,TRBD2,TRBJ2-5,TGTGCCAGCAGCGCATCCAGCGGGGGGCAAGGGGAGACCCAGTACTTC,CASSASSGGQGETQYF
many,TRBV7-2,-,TRBJ1-2,TGTGCCAGCAGCTTAGTCAACGGACTCTATGGCTACACCTTC,CASSLVNGLYGYTF
-,TRBV6-2/TRBV6-3,TRBD2,TRBJ2-2,TGTGCCAGCAGTCGCCTAGCGGGGGGGACCGGGGAGCTGTTTTTT,CASSRLAGGTGELFF
-,TRBV3-1,-,TRBJ2-5,TGTGCCAGCAGCCGAGGACTGCAGAAGGAGACCCAGTACTTC,CASSRGLQKETQYF
few,TRBV7-2,TRBD1,TRBJ2-1,TGTGCCAGCAGAACCTGGGGGGACAGGGGCAACAATGAGCAGTTCTTC,CASRTWGDRGNNEQFF
many,TRBV29-1,-,TRBJ2-5,TGCAGCGCTCGACTAGTAGAAGAGACCCAGTACTTC,CSARLVEETQYF
few,TRBV18,-,TRBJ1-1,TGTGCCAGCTCACCAACGGGCGAGAACACTGAAGCTTTCTTT,CASSPTGENTEAFF
-,TRBV14,TRBD1,TRBJ2-7,TGTGCCAGCAGCCATCATCCGGACAGGGTCTTCCACGAGCAGTACTTC,CASSHHPDRVFHEQYF
-,TRBV5-1,-,TRBJ2-1,TGCGCCAGCAGCTCAGGGGGTAGCGGGTACAATGAGCAGTTCTTC,CASSSGGSGYNEQFF
many,TRBV20-1,-,TRBJ1-4,TGCAGTGCTAGAGATCCGGGGGTTGGTAATGAAAAACTGTTTTTT,CSARDPGVGNEKLFF
-,TRBV10-3,TRBD1,TRBJ2-7,TGTGCCATCAGTGGACGACGGGACAGGGGGCAAGGGCAGTACTTC,CAISGRRDRGQGQYF
-,TRBV4-3,-,TRBJ2-7,TGCGCCAGCAGCCCAGGGGATTCCTACGAGCAGTACTTC,CASSPGDSYEQYF
many,TRBV14,TRBD1,TRBJ1-4,TGTGCCAGCAGCCTCCGACAGGGTGCGGATGAAAAACTGTTTTTT,CASSLRQGADEKLFF
many,TRBV3-1,-,TRBJ1-1,TGTGCCAGCAGCCAACCGTTCTCGGAAAACACTGAAGCTTTCTTT,CASSQPFSENTEAFF
few,TRBV2,-,TRBJ2-7,TGTGCCAGCAGCCGGCAGATCCCCTACGAGCAGTACTTC,CASSRQIPYEQYF
many,TRBV11-2,-,TRBJ2-7,TGTGCCAGCAGCCCCGCCGGGAGCTCCTACGAGCAGTACTTC,CASSPAGSSYEQYF